The text below deals with one TCR beta chain. Its antigen is unidentified. The data were obtained in a study of cytomegalovirus exposure and HLA in healthy donors. Turning to the study itself: Approximately 170 million T cells yielded 110 million or so unique TCR beta sequences in earlier analysis. Regarding the study as a whole: After further analysis at a later stage, some 15,000 TCR beta sequences were associated with HLA alleles at 0.05 false discovery rate. Within an earlier analysis, most TCR beta V segments proved productive either about 90% or about 30% of the time.

From germline, CDR1 is MDHEN and CDR2 SYDVKM. Trimming shortened V by 5 bases and J by 3 bases, and 22 bases separated the two germline ends. The CDR3 has 17 residues. The PCR contained 60 Vbeta and 13 Jbeta primers. TCRdb keeps only in-frame clones here, not all; method: immunoSEQ multiplex PCR. The sample has about 120,000 clones, roughly 15% seen once. The TCR sequence derives from a female donor in good health and CMV-seropositive. The gene calls are TRBV28 and TRBJ1-2; a weak D match, TRBD1 (6 bases). Sequenced input: PBMCs. The CDR3 reads CASSPALRQDADYGYTF. The CDR3, as DNA: TGTGCCAGCAGTCCCGCTCTACGACAGGATGCTGACTATGGCTACACCTTC.